Presented here are 18 T cell receptor beta chains from one specimen sequenced in a study of blood T cell repertoires in COVID-19. Some clones are missing from TCRdb's copy, which holds only in-frame ones; the method was immunoSEQ multiplex PCR. The sample lists about 350,000 clones; roughly 87% were seen once. Sequencing was performed on PBMCs or T cells enriched from blood (not recorded which). The source is a woman in her twenties or thirties who had recovered from COVID-19.

The rearrangement joins TRBV11-2 to TRBJ2-5; 8 nucleotides match TRBD2. The V gene's germline CDR1 is SGHAT and CDR2 FQNNGV. Trimming at V came to 5 bases and at J to 4 bases, leaving 12 bases not matched to a gene. The CDR3 spans 16 residues. The CDR3 DNA reads TGTGCCAGCAGCCAACGTGAACGGGGGGGCCTAGAGACCCAGTACTTC. Protein sequence: CASSQRERGGLETQYF.

The CDR3 here is CASSLGSGATEAFF. CDR3 DNA: TGTGCCAGCAGCCTGGGCAGTGGGGCCACTGAAGCTTTCTTT. The chain uses TRBV7-6 and TRBJ1-1, with D maybe TRBD1 (5 bases). Trimming pared 5 bases from V and 4 bases from J, leaving 14 bases between. The CDR3 length is 14 residues. Per the germline V gene, CDR1 is SGHVS and CDR2 is FNYEAQ. The whole variable domain, remainder taken from reference TRBV7-6 and TRBJ1-1, is GAGVSQSPRYKVTKRGQDVALRCDPISGHVSLYWYRQALGQGPEFLTYFNYEAQQDKSGLPNDRFSAERPEGSISTLTIQRTEQRDSAMYRCASSLGSGATEAFFGQGTRLTVV.

On this clone itself: Germline and junction disagree at one end, which may indicate a read error. The chain links TRBV27 to TRBJ2-5, with 10 bases lining up with TRBD1. Germline V gene lookup returns CDR1 MNHEY and CDR2 SMNVEV (reference sequence). This CDR3 is built from 22 residues. The CDR3 DNA reads TGTGCCGGCAGCTCGATAATCGGGACAGGGGCTCTAAGGCGCTCGGGCCAAGAGACCCAGTACTTC. Translated, it gives CAGSSIIGTGALRRSGQETQYF.

V usage is TRBV27 and J usage is TRBJ1-6; D possibly corresponds to TRBD1 (6 bases). V was clipped by 6 bases and J by 5 bases, with 14 bases between them. This CDR3 region has 15 residues. CDR1 and CDR2 (germline): MNHEY, SMNVEV (reference sequence). The CDR3 DNA is TGTGCCAGCAGCTCGGACAGAACAAATAATTCACCCCTCCACTTT. As protein: CASSSDRTNNSPLHF.

This rearrangement joins TRBV2 to TRBJ2-1, with D possibly matching TRBD1 (5 bases). The CDR3 is 15 amino acids. In germline, CDR1 is SNHLY, CDR2 FYNNEI. V dropped 3 bases and J dropped 6 bases, with 15 bases sitting between them. The CDR3 DNA reads as TGTGCCAGCAGTGAGGGTCGGCAGGACACCAATGAGCAGTTCTTC. This sequence encodes CASSEGRQDTNEQFF.

The chain joins TRBV5-1 to TRBJ2-5, with D possibly matching TRBD2 (7 bases). The CDR3 length is 14 residues. CDR1 and CDR2 from the germline V gene are SGHRS and YFSETQ. The V gene lost 4 bases and the J gene lost 2 bases, with 12 bases spanning the gap. CDR3 region: CASSPGRGQETQYF. CDR3 DNA: TGCGCCAGCAGCCCGGGGAGGGGGCAAGAGACCCAGTACTTC. The full variable domain, completed using reference TRBV5-1 and TRBJ2-5, is KAGVTQTPRYLIKTRGQQVTLSCSPISGHRSVSWYQQTPGQGLQFLFEYFSETQRNKGNFPGRFSGRQFSNSRSEMNVSTLELGDSALYLCASSPGRGQETQYFGPGTRLLVL.

Only a few counts were recorded for this clone. The rearrangement joins TRBV3-1 (or the pseudogene TRBV3-2) to TRBJ1-6; TRBD1 matches 8 bases. Germline CDR1 and CDR2: LGHDT and YNNKEL (reference sequence). The CDR3 totals 14 residues. V lost 4 bases, J lost 10 bases, and 6 bases stayed unmatched. The CDR3 here is CASSPQGVKSPLHF. Here the CDR3 DNA reads TGTGCCAGCAGCCCACAGGGGGTAAAATCACCCCTCCACTTT.

V and J are TRBV4-3 and TRBJ2-2; TRBD2 agrees at 9 bases. Germline CDR1 is LGHNA and CDR2 is YSLEER. The CDR3 is made up of 17 amino acids. With 5 bases clipped from V and 2 bases from J, the junction kept 9 bases outside the gene matches. This CDR3 is CASSKTPLAGNTGELFF. CDR3 coding DNA: TGCGCCAGCAGCAAAACCCCCCTAGCGGGAAACACCGGGGAGCTGTTTTTT.

The J gene is TRBJ2-3, the V gene TRBV6-5, with 7 bases lining up with TRBD2. The V gene's germline CDR1 is MNHEY and CDR2 SVGAGI. V was pared by 8 bases and J by 10 bases, with 6 bases of the junction left unmatched. The CDR3 has 11 amino acids. Here the CDR3 DNA reads TGTGCCAGCTGGAACGCGGGGGCGCAGTATTTT. Its protein is CASWNAGAQYF.

This clone was picked up one time. The V and J genes are TRBV7-8 and TRBJ2-7; possibly TRBD1 for D (6 bases). Trimming shortened V by 4 bases and J by 7 bases, and 14 bases separated the two germline ends. In germline, CDR1 is SGHVS, CDR2 FQNEAQ. The CDR3 loop spans 13 amino acids. CDR3 sequence: CASSSPNRVEQYF. DNA of the CDR3: TGTGCCAGCAGCTCCCCCAACAGGGTTGAGCAGTACTTC.

In nucleotides, the CDR3 is TGTGCCAGCAGTCACGCGGACAGGGACTACGAGCAGTACTTC. Protein sequence: CASSHADRDYEQYF. The rearrangement uses TRBV6-8 and TRBJ2-7; TRBD1 matches at 8 bases. Germline assignment: CDR1 MNHGY and CDR2 SAAAGT. This CDR3 spans 14 amino acids. V lost 5 bases to trimming and J lost 3 bases; unmatched junction nucleotides: 6.

The V and J genes are TRBV30 and TRBJ2-1; 9 bases map to TRBD1. Germline CDR1 GTSNPN, CDR2 SVGIG (reference sequence). V lost 4 bases, J lost 0 bases, and 4 bases stayed unmatched. This CDR3 is built from 15 residues. The CDR3 sequence is CAWTTQGASYNEQFF. In DNA, the CDR3 is TGTGCCTGGACAACACAGGGGGCCTCCTACAATGAGCAGTTCTTC.

CDR3: CASSSQGGNSNQPQHF. CDR3 in DNA: TGTGCCAGTAGTTCCCAGGGGGGAAATAGCAATCAGCCCCAGCATTTT. The J gene is TRBJ1-5, the V gene TRBV19, with 7 bases identical to TRBD1. The CDR3 consists of 16 residues. With V trimmed by 5 bases and J by 0 bases, 7 bases remained unmatched. Germline V CDR1 and CDR2: LNHDA, SQIVND (reference sequence).

This clone was detected only a few times. The chain couples TRBV12-3 or TRBV12-4 to TRBJ1-2; D remains ambiguous. V lost 6 bases to trimming and J lost 3 bases, with 8 bases between them. The CDR3 covers 12 residues. For the CDR3, the DNA is TGTGCCAGCAGAGACTCCGACTATGGCTACACCTTC. Encoded protein: CASRDSDYGYTF.

The count of this clone is one. The CDR3 nucleotides are TGCGCCAGCAGCTTATACCGGAAAAGCGAGGGTCAGACCCAGTACTTC. Amino acids: CASSLYRKSEGQTQYF. The chain couples TRBV5-1 to TRBJ2-5; possibly TRBD2 for D (5 bases). Germline CDR1 and CDR2: SGHRS and YFSETQ. V gave up 2 bases and J gave up 6 bases, with 20 bases separating them. This CDR3 is built from 16 residues.

The gene calls are TRBV6-1 and TRBJ1-4; possibly TRBD1 for D (6 bases). The CDR3 consists of 14 residues. Germline-derived CDR1 and CDR2 are MNHNS and SASEGT. Trimming cost V 3 bases and J 8 bases, with 13 bases left between them. The CDR3 here is CASSDQGPREKLFF. The CDR3 DNA reads as TGTGCCAGCAGTGATCAGGGGCCAAGGGAAAAACTGTTTTTT.

This rearrangement joins TRBV27 to TRBJ1-5; D uncertain. CDR1 MNHEY and CDR2 SMNVEV come from the germline V gene (reference sequence). The V gene lost 2 bases and the J gene lost 3 bases, with 5 bases spanning the gap. This CDR3 region has 13 residues. CDR3 residues: CASSLILNQPQHF. The CDR3 nucleotides read TGTGCCAGCAGTTTAATTCTCAATCAGCCCCAGCATTTT.

CDR3 sequence: CASSQDPQGAVGYTF. Written as DNA, the CDR3 is TGCGCCAGCAGCCAAGATCCCCAGGGGGCAGTAGGCTACACCTTC. This sequence joins TRBV4-3 and TRBJ1-2, with 8 nucleotides matching TRBD1. Losses at the gene ends were 0 bases for V and 8 bases for J; bases not matched to a gene: 8. Germline values: CDR1 LGHNA, CDR2 YSLEER. The CDR3 spans 15 residues.